The 14 T cell receptor beta chains below were found in one sample sequenced in a study of PD-L1 blockade in urothelial cancer. The protocol was immunoSEQ multiplex PCR, while the TCRdb copy is restricted to in-frame clones and leaves out a portion. Of about 120,000 clones listed, approximately 90% are singletons. Time point specified: peripheral blood 6 weeks after treatment start. Sequenced here: PBMCs, sampled around atezolizumab (anti-PD-L1) treatment. These receptors all stem from a man aged 60 to 75 with urothelial cancer.

This clone was seen once. The V gene is TRBV30, the J gene TRBJ1-2; 7 bases agree with TRBD1. Looked up from germline, CDR1 is GTSNPN and CDR2 is SVGIG (reference sequence). Trimming took 5 bases from V and 6 from J; bases not matched to a gene: 15. The CDR3 loop spans 15 amino acids. The CDR3 loop reads CAWYRDRSFLHGYTF. CDR3 coding DNA: TGTGCCTGGTACCGGGACAGATCTTTTTTACATGGCTACACCTTC.

About this clone: Germline is not matched at one junction end, which may reflect a read error. The chain has TRBV18 and TRBJ2-3, with D tentatively TRBD2 (5 bases). Germline assignment: CDR1 KGHSH and CDR2 LQKENI. The CDR3 is 13 amino acids. This CDR3 is CASSPPSTDTQYF. The CDR3 DNA reads as TGTGCCAGCTCACCGCCTAGCACGGATACGCAGTATTTT.

The rearrangement links TRBV5-1 to TRBJ2-5; 7 bases fit TRBD1. With 1 base clipped from V and 1 base from J, the junction kept 1 base outside the gene matches. Per germline, CDR1 SGHRS and CDR2 YFSETQ. The CDR3 is 14 residues long. CDR3 nucleotides: TGCGCCAGCAGCTTGAGGGACAGCCAAGAGACCCAGTACTTC. Translating gives CASSLRDSQETQYF.

The chain is built from TRBV5-6 and TRBJ2-7, with D tentatively TRBD1 (7 bases). The CDR3 has 14 amino acids. Germline assignment: CDR1 SGHDT and CDR2 YYEEEE. Trimming left V 4 bases short and J 0 bases short, with 11 bases between. Written as DNA, the CDR3 is TGTGCCAGCAGCCCAGGGGGGTCCTCCTACGAGCAGTACTTC. It yields the protein CASSPGGSSYEQYF.

This clone appeared once. The chain carries TRBV4-3 and TRBJ1-1; D is undetermined. This CDR3 comprises 16 residues. Germline V gene data show CDR1 as LGHNA and CDR2 as YSLEER. V lost 5 bases, J lost 1 base, and 17 bases lay in between. The CDR3 region is CASSTGSGGRNTEAFF. CDR3 nucleotide sequence: TGCGCCAGCAGCACGGGGTCCGGAGGGCGGAACACTGAAGCTTTCTTT.

The rearrangement links TRBV11-1 to TRBJ2-7; D may be TRBD1 (7 bases). Trimming took 5 bases from V and 6 from J, leaving 17 bases between them. CDR1 and CDR2 (germline): SGHAT, FQDESV (reference sequence). The CDR3 spans 14 residues. Here the CDR3 DNA reads TGTGCCAGCAGCACCGGCCGACAGGGAGGCGAGCAGTACTTC. Residues: CASSTGRQGGEQYF. The full variable domain, in which reference TRBV11-1 and TRBJ2-7 provide the parts outside the CDR3, is EAEVAQSPRYKITEKSQAVAFWCDPISGHATLYWYRQILGQGPELLVQFQDESVVDDSQLPKDRFSAERLKGVDSTLKIQPAELGDSAMYLCASSTGRQGGEQYFGPGTRLTVT.

The chain joins TRBV5-1 to TRBJ2-6; perhaps TRBD1 as D (6 bases). Germline V gene data show CDR1 as SGHRS and CDR2 as YFSETQ. CDR3 length: 19 residues. With 4 bases removed from V and 0 bases from J, the gap between germline ends came to 20 bases. The CDR3 is CASSPGQQIISSGANVLTF. CDR3 coding DNA: TGCGCCAGCAGCCCCGGACAGCAAATCATCTCCTCTGGGGCCAACGTCCTGACTTTC. Together with reference TRBV5-1 and TRBJ2-6, the CDR3 gives the full variable domain: KAGVTQTPRYLIKTRGQQVTLSCSPISGHRSVSWYQQTPGQGLQFLFEYFSETQRNKGNFPGRFSGRQFSNSRSEMNVSTLELGDSALYLCASSPGQQIISSGANVLTFGAGSRLTVL.

The chain links TRBV5-1 to TRBJ2-3, with 11 bases identical to TRBD2. V lost 4 bases to trimming and J lost 0 bases; unmatched junction nucleotides: 16. This CDR3 spans 20 amino acids. CDR1 SGHRS and CDR2 YFSETQ come from the germline V gene. CDR3 coding DNA: TGCGCCAGCAGCCCTCGGACTAGCGGGTCGATAGGGGCTAGCACAGATACGCAGTATTTT. Its protein is CASSPRTSGSIGASTDTQYF.

The rearrangement links TRBV27 to TRBJ2-3, with 8 bases fitting TRBD2. This CDR3 is built from 14 residues. Germline V gene lookup returns CDR1 MNHEY and CDR2 SMNVEV (reference sequence). Germline trimming cut 5 bases from V and 3 bases from J; bases unmatched to any gene: 4. The CDR3 sequence is CASSDRGGTDTQYF. The CDR3, as DNA: TGTGCCAGCAGTGATCGGGGGGGAACAGATACGCAGTATTTT.

This clone has just one count. The rearrangement links TRBV29-1 to TRBJ2-5; no firm D call. Between the trimmed V and J ends, which lost 4 bases and 5 bases, there was a span of 8 bases. The CDR3 sequence is 11 residues long. The V gene's germline CDR1 is SQVTM and CDR2 ANQGSEA. The CDR3 region has the DNA TGCAGCGTTGCCCCCTACGAGACCCAGTACTTC. Its translation is CSVAPYETQYF.

The chain uses TRBV4-1 and TRBJ2-2, with TRBD1 matching over 8 bases. V shed 0 bases and J 4 bases; nucleotides not matched to a gene: 7. The V gene's germline CDR1 is MGHRA and CDR2 YSYEKL. CDR3 length: 17 residues. Here the CDR3 reads CASSQERDRFPTGELFF. The CDR3, as DNA: TGCGCCAGCAGCCAAGAAAGGGACAGGTTCCCCACCGGGGAGCTGTTTTTT.

The J gene is TRBJ2-3, the V gene TRBV18; 9 nucleotides match TRBD2. Trimming took 5 bases from V and 1 from J; bases not matched to a gene: 4. The CDR3 spans 15 residues. CDR1 is KGHSH, CDR2 LQKENI, per germline. For the CDR3, the DNA is TGTGCCAGCTCAGATCGACTAGCGGGCACAGATACGCAGTATTTT. Encoded protein: CASSDRLAGTDTQYF.

V is TRBV28 and J is TRBJ2-7; 8 bases align to TRBD2. The V gene end was trimmed by 8 bases and the J gene end by 0 bases; junction bases not matched to a gene: 9. This CDR3 is 15 amino acids long. The germline V gene encodes CDR1 MDHEN and CDR2 SYDVKM. The CDR3 loop is CASAVRLAGSYEQYF. DNA of the CDR3: TGTGCCAGCGCTGTAAGGCTAGCGGGCTCCTACGAGCAGTACTTC.

The V call is TRBV5-1, the J call TRBJ2-3; TRBD2 matches 10 bases. CDR1 SGHRS and CDR2 YFSETQ come from the germline V gene. Unmatched junction bases numbered 4, after V lost 2 bases and J lost 4 bases. CDR3 size: 15 residues. The CDR3 DNA reads as TGCGCCAGCAGCTTAGCTAGCGGGAGCCCAGATACGCAGTATTTT. It yields the protein CASSLASGSPDTQYF.